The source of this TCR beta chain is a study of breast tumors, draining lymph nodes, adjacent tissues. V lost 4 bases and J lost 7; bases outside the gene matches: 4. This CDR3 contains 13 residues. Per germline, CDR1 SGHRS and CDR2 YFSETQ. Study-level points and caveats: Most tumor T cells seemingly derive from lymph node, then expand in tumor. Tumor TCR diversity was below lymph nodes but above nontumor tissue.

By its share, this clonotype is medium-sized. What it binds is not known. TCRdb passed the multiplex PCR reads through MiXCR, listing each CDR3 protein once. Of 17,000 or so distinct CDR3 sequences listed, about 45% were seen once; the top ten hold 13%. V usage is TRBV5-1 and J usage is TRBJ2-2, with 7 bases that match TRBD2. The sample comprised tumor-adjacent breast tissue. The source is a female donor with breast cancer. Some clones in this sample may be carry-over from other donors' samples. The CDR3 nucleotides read TGCGCCAGCAGCCTTGGGGGGGACGGGGAGCTGTTTTTT. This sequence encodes CASSLGGDGELFF.